Shown below are 29 T cell receptor beta chains from a single sample sequenced in a study of T-cell reconstitution after alpha-beta-depleted transplantation in children. The authors prepared the TCRbeta library with unique molecular identifiers. TCRdb passed the PCR reads through MiXCR, listing each CDR3 protein once. The sample includes about 300,000 distinct CDR3 sequences, 9.5% to 13% of them seen just once. This specimen consisted of PBMCs, obtained before TCRalphabeta/CD19-depleted stem cell transplant. These receptor sequences come from a boy under three years old with acute myeloid leukemia, due to receive a stem cell transplant.

This clonotype was picked up many times. The chain links TRBV5-1 to TRBJ2-1, with D tentatively TRBD2 (5 bases). The V and J ends lost 2 bases and 5 bases respectively, with 11 bases between them. This CDR3 has 14 amino acids. Germline lookup yields CDR1 SGHRS and CDR2 YFSETQ. The chain's CDR3 is CASSLGLYNNEQFF. CDR3 sequence (DNA): TGCGCCAGCAGCTTAGGACTGTATAACAATGAGCAGTTCTTC.

The chain carries TRBV12-3 or TRBV12-4 and TRBJ1-2; D not certain. CDR3 length: 12 amino acids. The V and J ends lost 2 bases and 6 bases respectively, with 7 bases between them. Written as DNA, the CDR3 is TGTGCCAGCAGTTTAATGGGGAATGGCTACACCTTC. It encodes CASSLMGNGYTF.

This clonotype was counted at least ten times. The V and J genes are TRBV4-2 and TRBJ2-2, with 9 bases that match TRBD2. V dropped 1 base and J dropped 5; count of bases not matched to a gene: 5. CDR1 and CDR2 (germline): LGHNA, YNFKEQ. The CDR3 contains 16 residues. CDR3 in DNA: TGTGCCAGCAGCCAAGTGCCTAGCGGGGTTACCGGGGAGCTGTTTTTT. Residues: CASSQVPSGVTGELFF.

Worth noting for this clonotype: This may be a read error, as it is one base from a much larger clone. As the CDR3 is not closed by the conserved phenylalanine or tryptophan, this likely results from a read error. The CDR3 loop is CASSGTIQETQYL. As DNA, the CDR3 is TGTGCCAGCAGTGGGACTATCCAAGAGACCCAGTACCTC. The chain employs TRBV7-2 and TRBJ2-5; 7 bases align to TRBD2. Unmatched junction bases numbered 2, after V lost 6 bases and J lost 1 base. This CDR3 has 13 residues. Germline assignment: CDR1 SGHTA and CDR2 FQGNSA.

This clonotype has at least ten counts. This chain links TRBV2 with TRBJ2-7; 9 bases match TRBD1. The CDR3 runs to 14 residues. Trimming at V came to 2 bases and at J to 6 bases, leaving 5 bases not matched to a gene. Germline V lookup: CDR1 SNHLY, CDR2 FYNNEI. Here the CDR3 reads CASSEWGQGGEQYF. CDR3 in DNA: TGTGCCAGCAGTGAATGGGGACAGGGAGGCGAGCAGTACTTC.

This clonotype has a count of ten or more. The V and J genes are TRBV7-2 and TRBJ2-7, with 10 bases matching TRBD1. CDR3 length equals 14 residues. V was pared by 5 bases and J by 4 bases, with 5 bases of the junction left unmatched. Looked up from germline, CDR1 is SGHTA and CDR2 is FQGNSA. DNA for the CDR3: TGTGCCAGCAGCCCCCGGACAGGGGGATACGAGCAGTACTTC. Protein sequence: CASSPRTGGYEQYF. Filled out from reference TRBV7-2 and TRBJ2-7, the complete variable domain reads GAGVSQSPSNKVTEKGKDVELRCDPISGHTALYWYRQSLGQGLEFLIYFQGNSAPDKSGLPSDRFSAERTGGSVSTLTIQRTQQEDSAVYLCASSPRTGGYEQYFGPGTRLTVT.

The chain employs TRBV7-6 and TRBJ2-2; 11 nucleotides match TRBD1. The CDR3 extends over 16 amino acids. V dropped 3 bases and J dropped 3; count of bases not matched to a gene: 3. Germline loops: CDR1 SGHVS, CDR2 FNYEAQ. The DNA for the CDR3 is TGTGCCAGCAGCTTCGGGGACAGGGGGTACACCGGGGAGCTGTTTTTT. Translation gives CASSFGDRGYTGELFF.

This clonotype was seen a handful of times. This chain joins TRBV12-3 or TRBV12-4 and TRBJ1-6; weak D call: TRBD1 (5 bases). The CDR3 length is 14 residues. V lost 3 bases and J 9 bases, leaving 12 bases between the germline ends. The CDR3 region is CASSFEGSRSPLHF. CDR3 DNA: TGTGCCAGCAGTTTTGAGGGGTCGCGTTCACCCCTCCACTTT.

This clonotype occurred a few times. The chain uses TRBV5-6 and TRBJ2-7, with TRBD2 matching over 9 bases. The CDR3 length is 16 residues. The germline V gene encodes CDR1 SGHDT and CDR2 YYEEEE. Trimming cost V 0 bases and J 4 bases; bases outside gene matches: 8. The CDR3 spells CASSLVQRGAAYEQYF. The CDR3 nucleotides read TGTGCCAGCAGCTTGGTTCAGCGGGGGGCGGCATACGAGCAGTACTTC.

There are many counts of this clonotype. V gene TRBV12-3 or TRBV12-4 combines with J gene TRBJ2-7; 9 nucleotides match TRBD1. CDR3 length: 16 amino acids. The ends lost 4 bases at V and 1 base at J; junction bases unmatched: 8. CDR3 nucleotides: TGTGCCAGCAGTTCCTACAGGGGGCATTCTTCCTACGAGCAGTACTTC. Translated: CASSSYRGHSSYEQYF.

The sample holds a few counts of this clonotype. This chain joins TRBV27 and TRBJ1-1; 9 bases align to TRBD1. Trimming took 7 bases from V and 5 from J; bases not matched to a gene: 8. The CDR3 sequence is 14 residues long. Germline V CDR1 and CDR2: MNHEY, SMNVEV (reference sequence). The CDR3 protein is CASNLRTGATEAFF. CDR3 DNA: TGTGCCAGCAACTTACGGACAGGGGCTACTGAAGCTTTCTTT.

At least ten counts were recorded for this clonotype. This chain links TRBV28 with TRBJ2-7, with D possibly called TRBD1 or TRBD2 (5 bases each). V lost 7 bases, J lost 2 bases, and 15 bases lay in between. From germline, CDR1 is MDHEN and CDR2 SYDVKM. This CDR3 contains 14 residues. The CDR3 is CASTQWDLAYEQYF. The CDR3 DNA reads as TGTGCCAGCACCCAATGGGACCTTGCCTACGAGCAGTACTTC.

The chain employs TRBV6-5 and TRBJ2-3; D may be TRBD1 (6 bases). The CDR3 has 15 residues. Germline V CDR1 and CDR2: MNHEY, SVGAGI. V lost 2 bases and J lost 2, with 11 bases in between. CDR3: CASSYIGGHTDTQYF. CDR3 DNA sequence: TGTGCCAGCAGTTACATAGGGGGTCACACAGATACGCAGTATTTT.

There are many counts of this clonotype. J is TRBJ2-6 and V is TRBV12-3 or TRBV12-4; 7 bases agree with TRBD2. Losses at the gene ends were 6 bases for V and 0 bases for J; bases not matched to a gene: 8. CDR3 length: 17 amino acids. Written as DNA, the CDR3 is TGTGCCAGCAGCCGACAGTGGGAGGGCTCTGGGGCCAACGTCCTGACTTTC. Translating gives CASSRQWEGSGANVLTF.

This clonotype was seen repeatedly, ten times or more. The chain couples TRBV4-3 to TRBJ2-7; no reliable D call. From germline, CDR1 is LGHNA and CDR2 YSLEER. V was clipped by 0 bases and J by 0 bases, with 6 bases between them. CDR3 length equals 14 residues. The DNA for the CDR3 is TGCGCCAGCAGCCAAGACAGGTCCTCCTACGAGCAGTACTTC. It specifies CASSQDRSSYEQYF.

The V and J genes are TRBV20-1 and TRBJ2-1; TRBD1 matches 7 bases. Germline CDR1 reads DFQATT; CDR2 reads SNEGSKA (reference sequence). The J segment lost 0 bases and the V segment lost 2 bases, leaving 7 bases of the junction unmatched. CDR3 length: 16 amino acids. CDR3 DNA sequence: TGCAGTGCTAGATTAATAGGGGGCTTCTCCTACAATGAGCAGTTCTTC. As protein: CSARLIGGFSYNEQFF.

This clonotype was seen more than once but under ten times. The CDR3 bases are TGTGCCAGCAGTCCCCGGACCTCTGAGACCCAGTACTTC. It codes for CASSPRTSETQYF. The chain is built from TRBV6-1 and TRBJ2-5; D gene ambiguous. Trimming shortened V by 5 bases and J by 5 bases, and 12 bases separated the two germline ends. The germline gives CDR1 MNHNS, CDR2 SASEGT. CDR3 size: 13 residues.

About this clonotype itself: Being one base from a much bigger clone, this may be a read error. V gene TRBV2 combines with J gene TRBJ2-5, with 10 positions matching TRBD2. Germline V CDR1 and CDR2: SNHLY, FYNNEI. V was clipped by 8 bases and J by 0 bases; unmatched bases: 12. There are 17 residues in the CDR3. The chain's CDR3 is CASASGTSDLYQETQYF. Written as DNA, the CDR3 is TGTGCCAGCGCCTCCGGGACTAGCGACTTGTACCAAGAGACCCAGTACTTC.

The rearrangement uses TRBV3-1 and TRBJ2-3, with TRBD2 matching over 10 bases. Trimming removed 7 bases from V and 0 bases from J; junction bases left unmatched: 13. In germline, CDR1 is LGHDT, CDR2 YNNKEL (reference sequence). The length of the CDR3 is 18 residues. CDR3 DNA: TGTGCCAGCACCATACAATTAAAAGCGGGAGGGAGCACAGATACGCAGTATTTT. It translates to CASTIQLKAGGSTDTQYF.

This clonotype has a count of ten or more. The chain links TRBV11-2 to TRBJ1-4, with a tentative D call TRBD1 (6 bases). Germline CDR1 and CDR2: SGHAT and FQNNGV. This CDR3 has 15 amino acids. V shed 5 bases and J shed 7 bases, with 17 bases lying between them. The chain's CDR3 is CASSRNRAGCEKLFF. In DNA form, the CDR3 reads TGTGCCAGCAGCCGGAACAGGGCTGGGTGTGAAAAACTGTTTTTT.

In this sample, this clonotype turned up many times. V is TRBV20-1 and J is TRBJ1-2; weak D call: TRBD1 (6 bases). The germline CDR1 and CDR2 sequences are DFQATT and SNEGSKA (reference sequence). V lost 0 bases, J lost 3 bases, and 17 bases lay in between. The CDR3 is made up of 16 amino acids. This CDR3 is CSARDPSEDSYYGYTF. The CDR3 nucleotides read TGCAGTGCTAGAGATCCCTCTGAGGACAGCTACTATGGCTACACCTTC.

The chain couples TRBV7-2 to TRBJ2-3; D may be TRBD1 (6 bases). Trimming shortened V by 5 bases and J by 2 bases, and 17 bases separated the two germline ends. Germline V gene sequence: CDR1 SGHTA, CDR2 FQGNSA. The CDR3 contains 16 residues. The CDR3 spells CASSPWTASTTDTQYF. CDR3 DNA sequence: TGTGCCAGCAGCCCCTGGACAGCCTCCACCACAGATACGCAGTATTTT.

The gene calls are TRBV5-1 and TRBJ1-1, with 8 bases lining up with TRBD1. The germline gives CDR1 SGHRS, CDR2 YFSETQ. The ends lost 3 bases at V and 1 base at J; junction bases unmatched: 8. This CDR3 has 16 amino acids. This chain's CDR3 is CASSSDRVWANTEAFF. The CDR3 DNA reads as TGCGCCAGCAGCTCGGACAGGGTGTGGGCGAACACTGAAGCTTTCTTT.

This clonotype was detected ten times or more. The chain has TRBV5-4 and TRBJ2-1, with D possibly matching TRBD1 (6 bases). The CDR3 totals 14 residues. Trimming cost V 1 base and J 6 bases, with 11 bases left between them. CDR1 is SGHNT, CDR2 YYREEE, per germline (reference sequence). The CDR3 is CASSLSQGRNEQFF. DNA for the CDR3: TGTGCCAGCAGCTTGTCCCAGGGGCGCAATGAGCAGTTCTTC. The whole variable domain, remainder taken from reference TRBV5-4 and TRBJ2-1, is ETGVTQSPTHLIKTRGQQVTLRCSSQSGHNTVSWYQQALGQGPQFIFQYYREEENGRGNFPPRFSGLQFPNYSSELNVNALELDDSALYLCASSLSQGRNEQFFGPGTRLTVL.

Many counts were recorded for this clonotype. J is TRBJ2-5 and V is TRBV3-1; 10 nucleotides align to TRBD2. The CDR3 length is 17 residues. Germline CDR1 and CDR2: LGHDT and YNNKEL (reference sequence). V shed 2 bases, J shed 0 bases, and the junction held 6 bases outside the gene matches. In DNA, the CDR3 is TGTGCCAGCAGCCAAACTAGCGGGATCTGGTACCAAGAGACCCAGTACTTC. This encodes CASSQTSGIWYQETQYF.

In its sample, this clonotype was seen many times. This rearrangement joins TRBV4-2 to TRBJ2-2, with a tentative D call TRBD1 (5 bases). The CDR3 length is 15 residues. V lost 0 bases, J lost 5 bases, and 10 bases lay in between. From germline, CDR1 is LGHNA and CDR2 YNFKEQ. Written as DNA, the CDR3 is TGTGCCAGCAGCCAAGAAGGGGCGGTGACCGGGGAGCTGTTTTTT. Translated: CASSQEGAVTGELFF.

This clonotype was counted between two and nine times. The chain has TRBV20-1 and TRBJ2-7; 9 positions match TRBD2. Unmatched junction bases numbered 5, after V lost 5 bases and J lost 0 bases. The CDR3 runs to 14 residues. The V gene's germline CDR1 is DFQATT and CDR2 SNEGSKA (reference sequence). CDR3 nucleotides: TGCAGTGCTGGGCGTAGCGGGAGCTCCTACGAGCAGTACTTC. This encodes CSAGRSGSSYEQYF.

This clonotype has a count of ten or more. This chain links TRBV12-3 or TRBV12-4 with TRBJ2-1, with 10 bases aligning to TRBD2. The CDR3 runs to 17 residues. V dropped 7 bases and J dropped 3; count of bases not matched to a gene: 12. In DNA form, the CDR3 reads TGTGCCAGCAATCTCGGGACTAGCGCCTGGAGCTACAATGAGCAGTTCTTC. It is translated as CASNLGTSAWSYNEQFF.

About this clonotype itself: This may be a read error, as it is one base from a much larger clone. The missing conserved phenylalanine or tryptophan at the end of this CDR3 makes a read error likely. The rearrangement links TRBV29-1 to TRBJ2-5; weak D call: TRBD1 (5 bases). V was cut by 1 base and J by 1 base, with 10 bases left in between. This CDR3 region has 14 residues. The germline V gene has CDR1 SQVTM and CDR2 ANQGSEA. The CDR3, as DNA: TGCAGCGTTGAAGGGCGCAGGGCCCAAGAGACCCAGTACGTC. Translated: CSVEGRRAQETQYV.